What follows is one T cell receptor beta chain and its context. TCRdb independently ran MiXCR on the RT-PCR reads; one entry per CDR3 protein. This table has just under 250,000 distinct CDR3 sequences, more than 9% appearing once. The record originates from a study of response to subunit inactivated influenza vaccine. V shed 4 bases, J shed 4 bases, and the junction held 5 bases outside the gene matches. This CDR3 contains 14 residues. Germline V gene sequence: CDR1 LGHDT, CDR2 YNNKEL (reference sequence). The sequence came from a man in his fifties or sixties who received an inactivated influenza vaccine. This material consisted of non-naive T cells sorted from PBMCs, taken roughly 15 days before vaccination. The J gene is TRBJ1-1, the V gene TRBV3-1; 8 nucleotides line up with TRBD1. CDR3 DNA sequence: TGTGCCAGCAGCCGCACAGGGGGTATCACTGAAGCTTTCTTT. Translating gives CASSRTGGITEAFF.